One T cell receptor (beta chain) is described in this entry. This clone's antigen is unknown. Qualities for individual bases were not recorded, and no much larger clone is one base off. In Seattle, one collaborating source enrolled patients while the infection was active and tracked those patients longitudinally over the course of disease. Collaborating institutions collected whole blood in K2EDTA tubes following their own protocols. For TCRbeta analysis, collaborators shipped samples in one of three forms: frozen whole blood, isolated PBMCs, or DNA extracted from either of those sample types. TCRbeta CDR3 regions were amplified from genomic DNA using the immunoSEQ Assay, a bias-controlled multiplex PCR. As for the authors' bioinformatics: Nucleated cell counts per sample were estimated from amplification of reference gene primers within the assay. Sequence reads were collapsed and filtered to measure the absolute abundance of every unique TCRbeta CDR3 rearrangement. For each sample, productive Simpson clonality was calculated as the square root of Simpson's diversity index over productive rearrangements. The source is immuneACCESS, and TCRdb retained only in-frame sequences with V and J called. Part of the clones is not carried over; for the studies checked, unresolved V genes explain less than half of this, and the remainder is unexplained. V, J and clone size were drawn from that table, and D and trimming were deduced from the DNA. The sample table holds 65,000 to 95,000 clones, of which just over 90% were seen once. Clones ranked in the top ten supply about 2.5% of the sample.

This entry comes from a study of blood T cell repertoires in COVID-19 (dated by TCRdb to 2020 to 2021). With respect to the entire study: Samples from collaborators originated in the United States, Italy and Spain and spanned both the acute and convalescent phases of COVID-19. The prospective study material was composed of cDNA or gDNA derived from T cells, B-cell-depleted T cells, or PBMCs. Deeply sampled blood TCRbeta repertoires from subjects exposed to, actively infected with, or recovered from COVID-19 were included in the dataset. The repertoires were released in a freely available public database meant as a resource for research on the immune response to SARS-CoV-2. Samples came from the ongoing ImmuneRACE study (first 160 participants) plus 1,254 subjects from 6 global collaborators. A de-identified subject ID, COVID-19 status, age in years and sex were almost always included in the sample metadata. Where available, HLA class I and class II types were taken from metadata supplied by the sample provider and were not determined by assay-based typing.

What the study reported, not specific to this receptor: Clinical and demographic metadata were provided uncurated, with the amount varying by source and participant.

This sequence originates from a man between 50 and 59 years old with COVID-19, enrolled during active disease. The sample consisted of peripheral blood.

This receptor carries the CDR3 CASRKGAANEKLFF. The DNA reads as follows: TGTGCCAGTAGGAAGGGGGCGGCTAATGAAAAACTGTTTTTT. The chain employs TRBV19 and TRBJ1-4; 7 central nucleotides agree with TRBD1. The CDR3 holds 14 amino acids from the cysteine to the phenylalanine. The DNA shown is the 42-base CDR3, in frame from base 1. The germline V gene encodes CDR1 LNHDA and CDR2 SQIVND (reference sequence). V and J are trimmed by 6 bases and 3 bases, and the gene matches miss 4 bases of the junction.